This note documents a single T cell receptor beta chain sequence. The antigen remains undetermined. During its preparation, the TCRbeta library received unique molecular identifiers. TCRdb re-called the PCR reads through MiXCR, storing one row per CDR3 protein. The table records hundreds of thousands of distinct CDR3 sequences, over 20% of them present only once. The entry originates in a study of T-cell reconstitution after alpha-beta-depleted transplantation in children. CDR3 size: 12 residues. Germline lookup yields CDR1 KGHSH and CDR2 LQKENI. The V end was cut by 2 bases, the J end by 5 bases, with 4 bases between. General observations from the study: Approximately two months post-transplant, alpha-beta T cells reportedly originated from several hundred expanded graft clones. Some patients' high day-60 TCRbeta diversity was attributed to recipient cells surviving conditioning. Once a year had passed after transplant, T-cell counts and diversity came mostly from newly produced T cells.

The source is a girl between 2 and 10 years old with Fanconi anemia, due to receive a stem cell transplant. The chain recombines TRBV18 with TRBJ2-1, with D unclear. This material consisted of PBMCs, taken before TCRalphabeta/CD19-depleted stem cell transplant. The CDR3 DNA reads as TGTGCCAGCTCACCAGTAGACAATGAGCAGTTCTTC. The encoded protein is CASSPVDNEQFF. The full variable domain, rest sourced from reference TRBV18 and TRBJ2-1, is NAGVMQNPRHLVRRRGQEARLRCSPMKGHSHVYWYRQLPEEGLKFMVYLQKENIIDESGMPKERFSAEFPKEGPSILRIQQVVRGDSAAYFCASSPVDNEQFFGPGTRLTVL.